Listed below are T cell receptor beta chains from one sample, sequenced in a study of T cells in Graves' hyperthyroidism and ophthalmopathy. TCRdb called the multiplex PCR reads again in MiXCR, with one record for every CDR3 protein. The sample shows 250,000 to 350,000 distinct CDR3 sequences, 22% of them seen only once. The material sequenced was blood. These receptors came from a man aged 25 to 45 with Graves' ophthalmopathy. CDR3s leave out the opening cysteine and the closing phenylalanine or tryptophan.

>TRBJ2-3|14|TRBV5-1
ASSPGLAAKTDTQY
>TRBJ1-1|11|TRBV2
ASVDRLNTEAF
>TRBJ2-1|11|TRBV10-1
ASSEFRYNEQF
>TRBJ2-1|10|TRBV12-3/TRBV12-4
ASGEYINEQF
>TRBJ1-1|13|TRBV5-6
ASSLVQGPYTEAF
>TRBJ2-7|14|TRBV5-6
ASSTGTLPQSYEQY
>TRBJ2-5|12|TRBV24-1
ATSNPSVQETQY
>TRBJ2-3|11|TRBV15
ATSSGPLETQY
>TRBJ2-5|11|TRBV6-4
ASSRQAGETQY
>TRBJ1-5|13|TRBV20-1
SARGGEASFQPQH
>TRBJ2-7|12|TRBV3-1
ASSLGRDRVEQY
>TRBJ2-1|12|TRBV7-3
ASSLMGTRYEQF
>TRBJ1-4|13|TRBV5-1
ASSFGGRGPEKLF
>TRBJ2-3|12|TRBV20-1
SVRRGVFADTQY
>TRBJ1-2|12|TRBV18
ASSPRVENYGYT
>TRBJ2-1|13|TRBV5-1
ASSLGVLAYNEQF